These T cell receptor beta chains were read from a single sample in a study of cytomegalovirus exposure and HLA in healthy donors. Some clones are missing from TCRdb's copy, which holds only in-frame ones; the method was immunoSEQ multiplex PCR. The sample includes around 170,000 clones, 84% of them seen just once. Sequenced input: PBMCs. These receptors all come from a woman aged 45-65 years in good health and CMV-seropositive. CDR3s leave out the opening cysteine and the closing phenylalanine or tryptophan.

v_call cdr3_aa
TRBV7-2 ASSPRTGSQETQY
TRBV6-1 ASTSRGSTEAF
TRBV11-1 ASSFVWSSYNEQF
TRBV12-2 ASRPRNLDRNTEAF
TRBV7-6 ASSSGGQETQY
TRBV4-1 ASSQDVSGTDTQY
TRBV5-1 ASSGGQGASGANVLT
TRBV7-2 ASSLALQGANSYNEQF
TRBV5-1 ATTRLAGNTGELF
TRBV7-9 SSSSNSGANTGELF
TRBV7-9 ASSLEAGGLETQY
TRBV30 AWSVAARTGEQY
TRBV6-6 ASSYSTQGPYEQY
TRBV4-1 ASSQYGQGGQPQH
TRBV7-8 ASRRGNEQF
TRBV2 ASSEALLSRSEAF
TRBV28 ASSPTGGAWTGELF
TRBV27 ASSSRTGVITEAF
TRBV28 ASSFARTLSSYEQY
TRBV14 ASSRPGQGVWEQY
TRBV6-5 ASRLAGGSYEQY
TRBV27 ASSLDTPGQGGYGYT
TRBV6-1 ASVPSGTANTEAF
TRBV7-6 ASTTSGGATDTQY
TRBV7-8 ASSSTAGAQETQY